This T cell receptor (beta chain) was sequenced for a study of blood T cell repertoires in COVID-19. This table comes from immunoSEQ multiplex PCR, and its TCRdb copy is limited to in-frame clones, with some not included. Here the sample spans some 220,000 clones, around 81% being singletons. Germline values: CDR1 SGHRS, CDR2 YFSETQ. CDR3 size: 16 residues. The J segment lost 6 bases and the V segment lost 1 base, leaving 9 bases of the junction unmatched. The count of this clone is one. The receptor comes from a woman in her fifties or sixties with acute or convalescent COVID-19. The sequenced sample consisted of peripheral blood. The genes are TRBV5-1 and TRBJ2-2; 7 bases are shared with TRBD1. The CDR3 region has the DNA TGCGCCAGCAGCTTGCAGGGGGATGTCGGGGCCGGGGAGCTGTTTTTT. It encodes CASSLQGDVGAGELFF.